This entry lists 3 T cell receptor beta chains sequenced from one sample in a study of blood T cell repertoires in COVID-19. Assay used: immunoSEQ multiplex PCR; TCRdb lists only in-frame clones, some missing. The sample yields about 230,000 clones, approximately 83% seen once. Sample: peripheral blood. The receptors shown here come from a man in his forties with acute or convalescent COVID-19.

The chain employs TRBV7-3 and TRBJ1-1; D gene uncertain. CDR1 is SGHTA, CDR2 FQGTGA, per germline. The CDR3 is 14 residues long. Trimming shortened V by 4 bases and J by 4 bases, and 13 bases separated the two germline ends. This chain's CDR3 is CASSSDPGGTEAFF. The DNA of the CDR3 is TGTGCCAGCAGCTCAGACCCGGGAGGCACTGAAGCTTTCTTT. Full variable domain (missing parts from reference TRBV7-3 and TRBJ1-1): GAGVSQTPSNKVTEKGKYVELRCDPISGHTALYWYRQSLGQGPEFLIYFQGTGAADDSGLPNDRFFAVRPEGSVSTLKIQRTERGDSAVYLCASSSDPGGTEAFFGQGTRLTVV.

The chain links TRBV7-9 to TRBJ1-2; D is perhaps TRBD1 (6 bases). The CDR3 length is 13 residues. Trimming shortened V by 5 bases and J by 6 bases, and 13 bases separated the two germline ends. The germline V gene encodes CDR1 SEHNR and CDR2 FQNEAQ (reference sequence). CDR3 DNA sequence: TGTGCCAGCAGCCCAACAGGGTTCCATGGCTACACCTTC. This translates into CASSPTGFHGYTF.

V is TRBV7-9 and J is TRBJ1-1, with D maybe TRBD1 (5 bases). Germline V lookup: CDR1 SEHNR, CDR2 FQNEAQ (reference sequence). The CDR3 consists of 16 residues. Trimming took off 3 bases at V and 2 bases at J, with 16 bases between the two ends. The CDR3 DNA is TGTGCCAGCAGCTTTGGGGCGGGAAGTGATAACACTGAAGCTTTCTTT. Translation: CASSFGAGSDNTEAFF. The whole variable domain, filled in from reference TRBV7-9 and TRBJ1-1, reads DTGVSQNPRHKITKRGQNVTFRCDPISEHNRLYWYRQTLGQGPEFLTYFQNEAQLEKSRLLSDRFSAERPKGSFSTLEIQRTEQGDSAMYLCASSFGAGSDNTEAFFGQGTRLTVV.